These 17 T cell receptor beta chains were all obtained from the same sample, sequenced in a study of T-cell reconstitution after alpha-beta-depleted transplantation in children (dated by TCRdb to 2016 to 2017). The library relied on PCR. Sequencing relied on an Illumina HiSeq 2500. Molecular barcoding was employed in the preparation of TCR libraries, with unique molecular identifiers being used to normalize TCRbeta repertoire quantification. Clones were called with MiXCR by TCRdb after fastp trimmed the public reads at Q25, and only in-frame beta chains were retained. Entries are consolidated by CDR3 protein sequence, retaining the most common genes and DNA. This sample holds some 200,000 distinct CDR3 sequences; over 9.5% were observed only once. The ten largest account for 5.1% of the sample. The sample was PBMCs from the stem cell graft donor, taken from the stem cell graft. Receptor source: a human donor who donated a stem cell graft to a child with SCID.

This clonotype was observed at least ten times. This chain joins TRBV6-2 or TRBV6-3 and TRBJ2-1; D may be TRBD2 (7 bases). There are 15 residues in the CDR3. CDR1 and CDR2 from the germline V gene are MNHEY and SVGEGT. V gave up 2 bases and J gave up 4 bases, with 12 bases separating them. In DNA, the CDR3 is TGTGCCAGCAGTTACCTGGGGGGGCCTTACAATGAGCAGTTCTTC. It codes for CASSYLGGPYNEQFF.

This clonotype was recorded many times. V and J are TRBV5-1 and TRBJ1-1; D not resolved. The V gene's germline CDR1 is SGHRS and CDR2 YFSETQ. V gave up 6 bases and J gave up 4 bases, with 10 bases separating them. The CDR3 totals 12 residues. Here the CDR3 DNA reads TGCGCCAGCAAAGAATTCGGCACTGAAGCTTTCTTT. This translates into CASKEFGTEAFF.

The V and J genes are TRBV24-1 and TRBJ2-5; the D gene could be TRBD1 or TRBD2 (7 bases each). Between the trimmed V and J ends, which lost 7 bases and 3 bases, there was a span of 29 bases. Germline CDR1 is KGHDR and CDR2 is SFDVKD. The CDR3 contains 19 residues. The CDR3 region has the DNA TGTGCCACCAGCGGAGCAGTACAGGGGTACTGGCGGGGGAAAGAGACCCAGTACTTC. Translating gives CATSGAVQGYWRGKETQYF.

The chain employs TRBV5-1 and TRBJ1-6, with 7 positions matching TRBD1. The CDR3 length is 14 residues. Trimming took 7 bases from V and 15 from J; bases not matched to a gene: 16. Germline V gene lookup returns CDR1 SGHRS and CDR2 YFSETQ. The CDR3, as DNA: TGCGCCAGCGCTCCGGGGGGACAGCCCGAGGTCCTCCACTTT. It translates to CASAPGGQPEVLHF.

This clonotype showed up many times. V is TRBV20-1 and J is TRBJ2-3, with TRBD2 as a possible D gene (6 bases). Germline V CDR1 and CDR2: DFQATT, SNEGSKA (reference sequence). The CDR3 totals 15 residues. Trimming pared 6 bases from V and 2 bases from J, leaving 18 bases between. The CDR3: CSARSPTSSTDTQYF. The CDR3, as DNA: TGCAGTGCCAGATCCCCGACTAGTTCCACAGATACGCAGTATTTT.

Ten or more counts support this clonotype. The V gene is TRBV20-1, the J gene TRBJ1-5, with D uncertain. There are 14 residues in the CDR3. Trimming removed 3 bases at V and 4 bases at J, with 13 bases between. Germline V gene data show CDR1 as DFQATT and CDR2 as SNEGSKA (reference sequence). The CDR3 nucleotides read TGCAGTGCTAGGGCCGGGCGGCGGAATCAGCCCCAGCATTTT. Translation gives CSARAGRRNQPQHF.

Many counts were recorded for this clonotype. The chain joins TRBV10-3 to TRBJ2-2; the D is unclear. CDR1 ENHRY and CDR2 SYGVKD come from the germline V gene. The CDR3 extends over 14 amino acids. V was trimmed by 3 bases and J by 2 bases, leaving 7 bases between them. This CDR3 reads CAISEWENTGELFF. Here the CDR3 DNA reads TGTGCCATCAGTGAATGGGAAAACACCGGGGAGCTGTTTTTT.

This clonotype was observed many times. The chain is built from TRBV12-3 or TRBV12-4 and TRBJ2-6; 7 nucleotides agree with TRBD2. CDR3 length: 17 amino acids. The J segment lost 0 bases and the V segment lost 9 bases, leaving 11 bases of the junction unmatched. CDR3 region: CASLGSGVPSGANVLTF. The DNA of the CDR3 is TGTGCCAGTCTTGGGAGCGGGGTTCCCTCTGGGGCCAACGTCCTGACTTTC.

This clonotype was recorded many times. This chain uses TRBV3-1 with TRBJ2-7; perhaps TRBD2 as D (6 bases). The CDR3 covers 14 residues. V was pared by 6 bases and J by 1 base, with 13 bases between. Germline CDR1 and CDR2: LGHDT and YNNKEL (reference sequence). CDR3 region: CASSFGTPSYEQYF. The CDR3 DNA follows: TGTGCCAGCAGTTTCGGGACTCCATCCTACGAGCAGTACTTC.

This clonotype was seen ten or more times. The chain combines TRBV20-1 with TRBJ2-7, with 7 bases that match TRBD2. Germline CDR1 is DFQATT and CDR2 is SNEGSKA (reference sequence). The CDR3 spans 15 residues. Trimming took 0 bases from V and 0 from J; bases not matched to a gene: 5. The CDR3 nucleotides are TGCAGTGCTAGAGATCTGGGGGGGAGCTCCTACGAGCAGTACTTC. It codes for CSARDLGGSSYEQYF.

This clonotype was observed at least ten times. CDR3 DNA sequence: TGCGCCAGCAGCCGGGAGGGGGATGAAAAACTGTTTTTT. Its translation is CASSREGDEKLFF. The chain carries TRBV5-1 and TRBJ1-4; TRBD1 is a possible D gene (6 bases). The CDR3 totals 13 residues. V was trimmed by 4 bases and J by 6 bases, leaving 10 bases between them. Germline V gives CDR1 SGHRS, CDR2 YFSETQ.

This clonotype was recorded at least ten times. This sequence joins TRBV20-1 and TRBJ1-1; D is uncertain. The CDR3 is 16 amino acids. V shed 5 bases and J shed 3 bases, with 22 bases lying between them. Germline CDR1 DFQATT, CDR2 SNEGSKA (reference sequence). CDR3 region: CSAPDPFLGADTEAFF. CDR3 bases: TGCAGTGCTCCCGATCCTTTCCTCGGCGCGGACACTGAAGCTTTCTTT.

This clonotype was picked up many times. V is TRBV20-1 and J is TRBJ2-1, with 13 bases aligning to TRBD2. Losses at the gene ends were 0 bases for V and 0 bases for J; bases not matched to a gene: 8. Germline-derived CDR1 and CDR2 are DFQATT and SNEGSKA (reference sequence). This CDR3 has 19 residues. CDR3 nucleotide sequence: TGCAGTGCTAGAGACCCGGGACTAGCGGGGCCAAGCTCCTACAATGAGCAGTTCTTC. This translates into CSARDPGLAGPSSYNEQFF.

The J gene is TRBJ2-3, the V gene TRBV28, with 10 bases identical to TRBD2. The CDR3 has 19 residues. The junction had 13 bases not matched to a gene; V was cut back by 3 bases and J by 1 base. CDR1 and CDR2 from the germline V gene are MDHEN and SYDVKM. CDR3 bases: TGTGCCAGCAGTTTGGGGCTAGCGGGGGCCCGGAGGGGCACAGATACGCAGTATTTT. Its protein is CASSLGLAGARRGTDTQYF.

There are many counts of this clonotype. The chain uses TRBV7-8 and TRBJ1-1; D perhaps matches TRBD1 (6 bases). Looked up from germline, CDR1 is SGHVS and CDR2 is FQNEAQ. The CDR3 contains 14 residues. Trimming removed 3 bases at V and 1 base at J, with 9 bases between. The chain's CDR3 is CASSLTTGNTEAFF. CDR3 nucleotides: TGTGCCAGCAGCTTGACGACAGGGAACACTGAAGCTTTCTTT.

The V and J genes are TRBV20-1 and TRBJ1-6; D call uncertain. The CDR3 contains 13 residues. In germline, CDR1 is DFQATT, CDR2 SNEGSKA (reference sequence). The V and J ends lost 1 base and 5 bases respectively, with 6 bases between them. CDR3 residues: CSARAQDNSPLHF. CDR3 DNA: TGCAGTGCTAGAGCGCAGGATAATTCACCCCTCCACTTT.

This sequence joins TRBV7-7 and TRBJ2-2; 7 nucleotides match TRBD1. Germline V gives CDR1 SSHAT, CDR2 FNYEAQ (reference sequence). The CDR3 runs to 15 residues. Germline trimming cut 5 bases from V and 5 bases from J; bases unmatched to any gene: 8. The CDR3 region is CASSPTGEKTGELFF. The DNA for the CDR3 is TGTGCCAGCAGCCCTACAGGGGAAAAGACCGGGGAGCTGTTTTTT.